Listed below are T cell receptor beta chains from one sample, sequenced in a study of blood T cell repertoires in COVID-19. Assay used: immunoSEQ multiplex PCR; TCRdb lists only in-frame clones, some missing. The sample has fewer than 250,000 clones; under 90% are singletons. Sequencing was done on a sample of peripheral blood. These receptors all come from an elderly woman with COVID-19, enrolled during active disease. Each CDR3 is given with its conserved first and last residue. D genes are given only for firm matches. Rows may omit the clone size; those that give it use once, few, many or a size class.

cdr3_length j_call d_call v_call clone_size cdr3_aa cdr3_nt
14 TRBJ1-5 . TRBV19 few CASSDSYSNQPQHF TGTGCCAGTAGTGACTCCTATAGCAATCAGCCCCAGCATTTT
15 TRBJ1-2 TRBD1 TRBV5-1 few CASSPGQAADYGYTF TGCGCCAGCAGCCCTGGACAGGCCGCCGACTATGGCTACACCTTC
11 TRBJ1-1 TRBD1 TRBV20-1 . CSASRGGRAFF TGCAGTGCCTCCCGAGGGGGCAGAGCTTTCTTT
12 TRBJ1-3 . TRBV11-2 . CASSPTGNTIYF TGTGCCAGCAGCCCCACAGGAAACACCATATATTTT
15 TRBJ2-7 TRBD2 TRBV10-3 . CAIKGGWRQSYEQYF TGTGCCATCAAGGGAGGGTGGAGACAGTCCTACGAGCAGTACTTC
14 TRBJ1-1 TRBD1 TRBV14 once CASSHRKQGLGAFF TGTGCCAGCAGCCATCGAAAACAGGGGTTGGGAGCTTTCTTT
18 TRBJ1-1 . TRBV10-2 . CASSESSFWGGINTEAFF TGCGCCAGCAGTGAGTCGAGTTTTTGGGGCGGAATTAACACTGAAGCTTTCTTT
19 TRBJ2-3 TRBD2 TRBV9 few CASSEGLAGGLQLTDTQYF TGTGCCAGCAGCGAAGGACTAGCGGGGGGCCTACAACTCACAGATACGCAGTATTTT
15 TRBJ1-4 TRBD1 TRBV27 . CASSSGQGMGEKLFF TGTGCCAGCAGTTCGGGACAGGGGATGGGAGAAAAACTGTTTTTT
16 TRBJ2-7 TRBD1 TRBV7-2 few CASSLGQGTGTYEQYF TGTGCCAGCAGCTTAGGGCAAGGGACAGGGACCTACGAGCAGTACTTC
15 TRBJ2-1 TRBD2 TRBV3-1/TRBV3-2 . CASSLGTSTRGEQFF TGTGCCAGCAGTCTCGGGACTAGCACACGGGGTGAGCAGTTCTTC
14 TRBJ2-7 TRBD1 TRBV6-5 . CASSREQGALEQYF TGTGCCAGCAGTAGGGAACAGGGGGCTCTCGAGCAGTACTTC
16 TRBJ2-5 TRBD1 TRBV7-2 . CASSLAKGAMGETQYF TGTGCCAGCAGCTTAGCAAAGGGGGCCATGGGGGAGACCCAGTACTTC
15 TRBJ1-2 TRBD1 TRBV5-6 . CASSPWGRGHYGYTF TGTGCCAGCAGCCCCTGGGGCAGGGGGCACTATGGCTACACCTTC
12 TRBJ1-2 . TRBV28 few CASSLGGRGYTF TGTGCCAGCAGTTTGGGGGGTCGAGGCTACACCTTC
15 TRBJ1-5 . TRBV28 few CASSWGHQGNQPQHF TGTGCCAGCAGCTGGGGACACCAAGGGAATCAGCCCCAGCATTTT
11 TRBJ2-7 . TRBV6-1 . CASSEMREQYF TGTGCCAGCAGTGAAATGCGGGAGCAGTACTTC
14 TRBJ2-3 TRBD2 TRBV2 . CASSGLDRADTQYF TGTGCCAGCAGCGGACTAGATCGGGCAGATACGCAGTATTTT
14 TRBJ2-1 TRBD2 TRBV3-1/TRBV3-2 . CASSQLAGYNEQFF TGTGCCAGCAGCCAACTAGCGGGCTACAATGAGCAGTTCTTC
15 TRBJ2-3 . TRBV5-4 . CASSLGGAGTDTQYF TGTGCCAGCAGCTTGGGCGGGGCCGGCACAGATACGCAGTATTTT
14 TRBJ1-4 TRBD1 TRBV13 . CASSPTGGREKLFF TGTGCCAGCAGCCCGACAGGGGGGCGTGAAAAACTGTTTTTT
13 TRBJ2-7 TRBD1 TRBV30 . CAWSVRDRGEQYF TGTGCCTGGAGTGTCCGGGACAGGGGCGAGCAGTACTTC
13 TRBJ1-1 . TRBV12-3/TRBV12-4 . CASRVTDNTEAFF TGTGCCAGCAGGGTGACAGATAACACTGAAGCTTTCTTT
13 TRBJ1-1 TRBD1 TRBV10-3 . CAISRDRDTEAFF TGTGCCATCAGTCGGGACAGGGACACTGAAGCTTTCTTT
17 TRBJ2-3 TRBD2 TRBV10-3 . CAISYEPSGGAADTQYF TGTGCCATTTCTTACGAGCCTAGCGGGGGGGCCGCAGATACGCAGTATTTT
15 TRBJ2-7 TRBD2 TRBV4-2 . CASSQDPLAEYEQYF TGTGCCAGCAGCCAAGATCCTCTAGCGGAATACGAGCAGTACTTC
17 TRBJ1-4 . TRBV11-2 . CASSPLQYPGYYEKLFF TGTGCCAGCAGCCCCCTTCAGTATCCAGGTTATTATGAAAAACTGTTTTTT
11 TRBJ1-2 . TRBV12-3/TRBV12-4 once CASSSGYGYTF TGTGCCAGCAGTTCAGGGTATGGCTACACCTTC
12 TRBJ1-1 . TRBV2 . CASSAPEFEAFF TGTGCCAGCAGTGCCCCAGAATTCGAAGCTTTCTTT
15 TRBJ2-5 TRBD2 TRBV5-6 . CASSGYSGGGETQYF TGTGCCAGCAGCGGTTATAGCGGGGGAGGAGAGACCCAGTACTTC
12 TRBJ1-4 . TRBV7-9 . CASSLPGGKLFF TGTGCCAGCAGCTTGCCGGGGGGAAAACTGTTTTTT
12 TRBJ1-2 TRBD1 TRBV6-5 . CASEGDRYGYTF TGTGCCAGTGAAGGGGACAGGTATGGCTACACCTTC
16 TRBJ1-2 TRBD1 TRBV28 . CASSSLRTGRVYGYTF TGTGCCAGCAGTTCACTCCGGACAGGGAGGGTCTATGGCTACACCTTC
12 TRBJ2-3 . TRBV27 . CASSLPPDTQYF TGTGCCAGCAGCCTCCCCCCAGATACGCAGTATTTT
14 TRBJ2-3 . TRBV20-1 . CSASPATSTDTQYF TGCAGTGCTAGTCCCGCAACTAGCACAGATACGCAGTATTTT
15 TRBJ1-2 TRBD1 TRBV28 . CASSFQPGQGGGYTF TGTGCCAGCAGTTTTCAACCGGGACAGGGAGGTGGCTACACCTTC
13 TRBJ1-2 TRBD1 TRBV19 . CASSGQGNYGYTF TGTGCCAGTAGCGGACAGGGAAACTATGGCTACACCTTC
14 TRBJ2-5 . TRBV6-5 . CASSYGQGTPTQYF TGTGCCAGCAGTTACGGGCAGGGCACCCCTACCCAGTACTTC
15 TRBJ1-6 . TRBV7-9 . CASGRAGLYGSPLHF TGTGCCAGCGGAAGGGCAGGGCTATATGGGTCACCCCTCCACTTT
14 TRBJ2-3 . TRBV3-1/TRBV3-2 . CASSPHSGTDTQYF TGTGCCAGCAGCCCCCATTCAGGCACAGATACGCAGTATTTT
15 TRBJ2-1 TRBD2 TRBV6-6 once CASRYSGGQNNEQFF TGTGCCAGCAGGTATAGCGGGGGGCAAAACAATGAGCAGTTCTTC
13 TRBJ2-5 TRBD2 TRBV5-4 . CASSRLAEETQYF TGTGCCAGCAGCCGCCTAGCGGAAGAGACCCAGTACTTC
16 TRBJ1-2 TRBD1 TRBV5-1 . CASSFVTGGAGNGYTF TGCGCCAGCAGCTTTGTAACAGGGGGCGCAGGGAATGGCTACACCTTC
14 TRBJ2-1 TRBD1 TRBV19 . CASSGTGSYNEQFF TGTGCCAGTAGTGGGACAGGGAGTTACAATGAGCAGTTCTTC
12 TRBJ2-5 . TRBV10-3 few CAISERSETQYF TGTGCCATCAGTGAGCGGTCCGAGACCCAGTACTTC
15 TRBJ1-2 TRBD1 TRBV6-5 . CASSYGTGGLSTYTF TGTGCCAGCAGTTACGGGACAGGGGGTTTGTCGACTTACACCTTC
14 TRBJ1-6 TRBD1 TRBV5-1 . CASSTGQDNSPLHF TGCGCCAGCAGCACGGGACAGGATAATTCACCCCTCCACTTT
14 TRBJ1-5 . TRBV7-2 . CASSLAGRNQPQHF TGTGCCAGCAGCTTAGCGGGCCGCAATCAGCCCCAGCATTTT
15 TRBJ1-1 TRBD1 TRBV5-4 once CASSPGPDRDTEAFF TGTGCCAGCAGCCCCGGACCTGACAGGGACACTGAAGCTTTCTTT
15 TRBJ1-4 . TRBV2 . CASSEERARGEKLFF TGTGCCAGCAGTGAAGAGAGGGCGCGAGGTGAAAAACTGTTTTTT
15 TRBJ1-6 TRBD1 TRBV5-1 . CASSPETGTNSPLHF TGCGCCAGCAGCCCGGAGACAGGGACCAATTCACCCCTCCACTTT